This TCR beta chain stems from a study of T-cell memory formation after mild COVID-19 listed by TCRdb under 2021. Looking at the study overall: TCR sequence clusters from the two donors were largely donor specific. In a couple of donors, T-cell clones that expanded and contracted after mild COVID-19 were tracked by sequencing TCRalpha and TCRbeta repertoires over time. The cohort was made up of two young adult volunteers, one female and one male, who were previously healthy.

Ficoll-Paque density gradient centrifugation was the method used to isolate PBMCs. The CDR3 spans 11 residues, from the cysteine through the phenylalanine. Solely the CDR3 DNA is kept, with 33 bases framed from the first base. Study-wide findings and limitations: Only a couple of mild cases were covered by the study, and larger cohorts that include severe cases with pre-infection samples were considered necessary. Contracting CD4+ clones appeared mostly in the CM and EM memory subsets, whereas CD8+ clones were enriched in EMRA. Clones contracting from day 15 to 85 had balanced CD4/CD8 phenotypes, while a second wave expanding from day 15 to 37 was biased towards CD4+. Whether the second-wave clones peaking on day 37 were SARS-CoV-2 specific was not confirmed. Some responding clones were found in pre-infection memory, which suggests that pre-existing cross-reactive memory T cells took part in the SARS-CoV-2 response.

A word on this clonotype: Its antigen is not yet known. One junction end does not reproduce the germline sequence, and a read error may be involved.

TCRdb names Illumina NovaSeq 6000 as the instrument used. cDNA libraries for TCRalpha and TCRbeta were prepared by 5'RACE using constant-segment primers, with sample barcodes and unique molecular identifiers added. RNA was extracted from every sample with Trizol reagent. Amplification of the libraries took two PCR steps, and the second step added a second sample barcode plus Illumina TruSeq adapters. Libraries were sequenced on an Illumina NovaSeq with 2 x 150 bp paired-end reads. In the source study's methods: The reads were demultiplexed and collapsed into UMI-guided consensus sequences using migec v1.2.7. Using mixcr v2.1.11, UMI consensuses were aligned to TRA and TRB V and J templates and then assembled into clonotypes. Expanded or contracted clonotypes were those called significant by both edgeR and NoisET, with noise models trained on biological replicates. For edgeR calls, a false discovery rate-adjusted p below 0.01 and a log2 fold-change threshold of 1 were applied. PCA with hierarchical clustering of max-normalized trajectories of the 1000 most abundant clonotypes was used as exploratory dynamics analysis. Separately sequenced CD4+ and CD8+ repertoires were used to assign the CD4 or CD8 phenotype of responding clones. Using fastp at Q25 and MiXCR, TCRdb reprocessed the public reads and kept productive beta chains. Entries are consolidated by CDR3 protein sequence, retaining the most common genes and DNA. TCRdb assigned the V and J calls; the authors' analysis was not used. Present in this sample are about 340,000 distinct CDR3 sequences, around a sixth of which were seen just once. The ten largest clones represent around 20% of the sample.

The rearrangement combines TRBV12-3 or TRBV12-4 with TRBJ1-2; the D segment could be TRBD1, given 5 matching bases. Sequencing was performed on PBMCs or a T cell subset sorted from them (not recorded which). The clonotype originates from a man aged 18 to 29 who had mild COVID-19 (a few samples of this study predate the infection). The sample titles of this study are shuffled in the database, so cell type and time point are left out; the donor was told from shared clones. The DNA sequence is given as TGTGCCAGCAGTTTCACCAGGGACCCGTCCTTC. Its translation is CASSFTRDPSF.